This T cell receptor (beta chain) emerged from a study of blood T cell repertoires in COVID-19. Overall study context: The study drew acute and convalescent COVID-19 samples from the United States, Italy and Spain. The cDNA or gDNA used as material had been derived from T cells, B-cell-depleted T cells, or PBMCs.

CDR3 length: 15 amino acids. Deletions cut 8 bases from V and 10 bases from J, with 21 bases between. Germline V gene sequence: CDR1 SNHLY, CDR2 FYNNEI. This clone was seen only a few times. As originally analysed: By means of reference gene primer amplification, nucleated cell counts were estimated. Sequenced by immunoSEQ multiplex PCR; TCRdb stores in-frame clones only, minus some. For V, J and clone size, that table is used; D and trimming come from the DNA. The data contain around 200,000 clones, more than 80% of them singletons. Sequencing was carried out using peripheral blood. This sequence was found in a human donor in a cohort sampled during active COVID-19. J is TRBJ1-6 and V is TRBV2, with D perhaps matching TRBD1 (5 bases). The DNA of the CDR3 is TGTGCCAGCGGGGTAATAGGGGAGGGTAACTCACCCCTCCACTTT. This translates into CASGVIGEGNSPLHF.